The sequence of this T cell receptor (beta chain) was determined in a study of blood T cell repertoires in COVID-19. At the level of the study: Samples taken during acute and convalescent COVID-19 were collected in the United States, Italy and Spain.

Study processing details: From reference gene primer amplification, estimates of nucleated cell counts were derived. Sequencing used immunoSEQ multiplex PCR; TCRdb keeps in-frame clones, though not all of them. That table supplies the V and J calls and clone size; D and trimming were determined from the DNA. The sample has some 160,000 clones; around 80% are singletons. V lost 8 bases, J lost 5 bases, and 16 bases lay in between. Germline values: CDR1 MNHEY, CDR2 SVGAGI. This CDR3 is 14 amino acids long. This clone was observed a few times. This receptor was taken from a woman in her sixties or seventies in a cohort exposed to, infected with or recovered from COVID-19 (not recorded which). The chain links TRBV6-5 to TRBJ2-1, with D possibly TRBD2 on 6 matching bases. Material for sequencing was PBMCs or T cells enriched from blood (not recorded which). The CDR3 sequence: CASHGGAGDNEQFF. The CDR3 DNA follows: TGTGCCAGCCACGGAGGGGCCGGTGACAATGAGCAGTTCTTC.